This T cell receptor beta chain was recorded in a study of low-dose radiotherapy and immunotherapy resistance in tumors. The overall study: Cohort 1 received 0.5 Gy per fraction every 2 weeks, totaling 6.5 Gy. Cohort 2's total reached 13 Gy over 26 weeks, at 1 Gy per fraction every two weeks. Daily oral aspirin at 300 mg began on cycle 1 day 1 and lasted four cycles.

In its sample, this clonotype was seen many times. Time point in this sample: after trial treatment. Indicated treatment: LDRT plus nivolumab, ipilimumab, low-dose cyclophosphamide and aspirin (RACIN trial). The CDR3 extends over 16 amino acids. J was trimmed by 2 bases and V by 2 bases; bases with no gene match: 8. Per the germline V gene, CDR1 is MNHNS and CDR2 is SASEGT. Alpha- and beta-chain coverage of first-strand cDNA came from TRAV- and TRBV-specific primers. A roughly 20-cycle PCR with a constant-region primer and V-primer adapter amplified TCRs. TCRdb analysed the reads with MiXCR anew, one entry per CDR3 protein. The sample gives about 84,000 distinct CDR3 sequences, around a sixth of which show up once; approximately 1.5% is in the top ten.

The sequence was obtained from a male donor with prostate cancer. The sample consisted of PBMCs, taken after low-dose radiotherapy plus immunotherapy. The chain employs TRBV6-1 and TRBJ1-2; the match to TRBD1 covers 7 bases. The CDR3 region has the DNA TGTGCCAGCAGTGAATTACTCTGGGACAGCAACTATGGCTACACCTTC. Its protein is CASSELLWDSNYGYTF.